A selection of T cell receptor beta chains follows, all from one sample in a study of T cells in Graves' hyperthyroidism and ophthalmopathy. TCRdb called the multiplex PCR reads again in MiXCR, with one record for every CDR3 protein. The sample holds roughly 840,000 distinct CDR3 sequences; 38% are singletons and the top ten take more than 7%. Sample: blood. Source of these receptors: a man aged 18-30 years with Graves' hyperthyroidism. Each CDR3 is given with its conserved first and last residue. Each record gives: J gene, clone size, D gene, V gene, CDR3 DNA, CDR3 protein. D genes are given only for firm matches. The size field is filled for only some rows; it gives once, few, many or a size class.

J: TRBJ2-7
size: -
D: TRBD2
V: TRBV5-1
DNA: TGTGCCAGCAGCTTGGGGGGGGTGCCCTACGAGCAGTACTTC
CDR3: CASSLGGVPYEQYF

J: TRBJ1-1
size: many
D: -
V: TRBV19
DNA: TGTGCCTCAGGGAGGGTATCGTCTGAAGCTTTCTTT
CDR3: CASGRVSSEAFF

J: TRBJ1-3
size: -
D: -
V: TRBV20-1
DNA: TGCAGTGCTAGGCGGGTAGTGGGTTATGGAAACACCATATATTTT
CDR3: CSARRVVGYGNTIYF

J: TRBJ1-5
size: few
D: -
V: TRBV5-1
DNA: TGCGCCAGCAGCGAGGACGGGTACAATCAGCCCCAGCATTTT
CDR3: CASSEDGYNQPQHF

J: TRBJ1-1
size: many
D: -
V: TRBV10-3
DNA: TGTGCGCACGGGGGGGAGTCTGAAGCTTTCTTT
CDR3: CAHGGESEAFF

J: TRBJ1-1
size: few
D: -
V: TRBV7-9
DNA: TGTGCCAGCAGCTTCACGCGAGGGAATGAAGCTTTCTTT
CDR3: CASSFTRGNEAFF

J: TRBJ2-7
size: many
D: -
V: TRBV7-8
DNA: TGTGCCAGCAGTGGAGGGAGGTCCTACGAGCAGTACTTC
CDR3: CASSGGRSYEQYF

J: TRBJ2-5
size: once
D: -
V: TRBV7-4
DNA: TGTGCCAGCAGCTTAGCGGAGGGTTTAAAGACCCAGTACTTC
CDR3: CASSLAEGLKTQYF

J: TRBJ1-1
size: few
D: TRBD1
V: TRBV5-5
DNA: TGTGCCAGCAGCTTGAAGGGGGCGAGGACTGAAGCTTTCTTT
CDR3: CASSLKGARTEAFF

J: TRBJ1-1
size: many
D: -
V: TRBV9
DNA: TGTGCCAGCAGCGCGGCGACTCTTCCTGAAGCTTTCTTT
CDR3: CASSAATLPEAFF

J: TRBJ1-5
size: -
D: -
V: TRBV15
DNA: TGTGCCACCAGCAGCCAAGGCGGTAGCAATCAGCCCCAGCATTTT
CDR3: CATSSQGGSNQPQHF

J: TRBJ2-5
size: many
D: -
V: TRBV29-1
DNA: TGCAGCGTCCTTTGGGACTCCACCCAAGAGACCCAGTACTTC
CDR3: CSVLWDSTQETQYF

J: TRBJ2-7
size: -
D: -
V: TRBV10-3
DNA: TGTGCTAGAGAGTCCGGGGACTTTGGGGAGCAGTACTTC
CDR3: CARESGDFGEQYF

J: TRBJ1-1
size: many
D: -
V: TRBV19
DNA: TGTGCCACTCTTCCAGGCGGGGTACCTGAAGCTTTCTTT
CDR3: CATLPGGVPEAFF

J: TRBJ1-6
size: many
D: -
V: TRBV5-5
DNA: TGTGCCAGCAGCTTGGACCTAACTTCACCCCTCCACTTT
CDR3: CASSLDLTSPLHF

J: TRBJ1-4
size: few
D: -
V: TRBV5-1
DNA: TGCGCCAGCAGCTTCGACGGTGGGCATAATGAAAAACTGTTTTTT
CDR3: CASSFDGGHNEKLFF

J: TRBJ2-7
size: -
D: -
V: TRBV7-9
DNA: TGTGCCAGCGAGCCGGCAGCGAGGACCTACGAGCAGTACTTC
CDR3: CASEPAARTYEQYF